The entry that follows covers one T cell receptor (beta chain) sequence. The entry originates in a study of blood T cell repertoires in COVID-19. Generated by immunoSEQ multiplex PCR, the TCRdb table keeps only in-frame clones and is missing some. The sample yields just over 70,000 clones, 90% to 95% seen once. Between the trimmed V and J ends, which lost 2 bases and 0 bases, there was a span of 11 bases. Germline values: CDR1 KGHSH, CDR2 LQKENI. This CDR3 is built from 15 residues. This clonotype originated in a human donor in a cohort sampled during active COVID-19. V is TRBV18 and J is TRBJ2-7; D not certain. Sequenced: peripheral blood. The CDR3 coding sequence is TGTGCCAGCTCACCATCGATGACACCCTCCTACGAGCAGTACTTC. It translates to CASSPSMTPSYEQYF.